The 4 T cell receptor beta chains in this list originate from one sample, sequenced in a study of blood T cell repertoires in COVID-19. The assay was immunoSEQ multiplex PCR, and TCRdb's table has in-frame clones only and misses some. The repertoire holds around 500,000 clones, approximately 85% seen once, with about 3.2% in the top ten. The sequencing input was peripheral blood. The receptors were sampled from a human donor in a cohort sampled during active COVID-19.

The CDR3 sequence: CASSEAHGGLAGNEQFF. The CDR3, as DNA: TGTGCCAGCAGTGAAGCGCACGGGGGACTAGCGGGTAATGAGCAGTTCTTC. The chain combines TRBV6-1 with TRBJ2-1; 12 bases fit TRBD2. CDR1 and CDR2 (germline): MNHNS, SASEGT. This CDR3 has 17 residues. V lost 0 bases and J lost 7; bases outside the gene matches: 7.

As to this clone: Within the sample, other DNA sequences also encode this same CDR3. The chain has TRBV19 and TRBJ2-1; D might be TRBD2 (6 bases). The ends were cut back, 3 bases at V and 4 bases at J, with 7 bases in the middle. Per germline, CDR1 LNHDA and CDR2 SQIVND (reference sequence). This CDR3 has 13 amino acids. The CDR3 here is CASSIGGYNEQFF. In DNA, the CDR3 is TGTGCCAGTAGTATCGGGGGTTACAATGAGCAGTTCTTC.

This chain uses TRBV30 with TRBJ1-6; the match to TRBD1 covers 7 bases. This CDR3 contains 14 residues. From germline, CDR1 is GTSNPN and CDR2 SVGIG (reference sequence). V was clipped by 2 bases and J by 6 bases; unmatched bases: 4. The CDR3 DNA sequence: TGTGCCTGGAGTAGAAGGGGGCGTAATTCACCCCTCCACTTT. This encodes CAWSRRGRNSPLHF. Combining the CDR3 with reference TRBV30 and TRBJ1-6 gives the whole variable domain SQTIHQWPATLVQPVGSPLSLECTVEGTSNPNLYWYRQAAGRGLQLLFYSVGIGQISSEVPQNLSASRPQDRQFILSSKKLLLSDSGFYLCAWSRRGRNSPLHFGNGTRLTVT.

The V gene is TRBV18, the J gene TRBJ2-1; 10 nucleotides match TRBD1. With V trimmed by 5 bases and J by 7 bases, 8 bases remained unmatched. The V gene's germline CDR1 is KGHSH and CDR2 LQKENI. The CDR3 is 15 amino acids. CDR3 nucleotide sequence: TGTGCCAGCTCAATACGGACAGGGGGGGTTAATGAGCAGTTCTTC. It specifies CASSIRTGGVNEQFF.